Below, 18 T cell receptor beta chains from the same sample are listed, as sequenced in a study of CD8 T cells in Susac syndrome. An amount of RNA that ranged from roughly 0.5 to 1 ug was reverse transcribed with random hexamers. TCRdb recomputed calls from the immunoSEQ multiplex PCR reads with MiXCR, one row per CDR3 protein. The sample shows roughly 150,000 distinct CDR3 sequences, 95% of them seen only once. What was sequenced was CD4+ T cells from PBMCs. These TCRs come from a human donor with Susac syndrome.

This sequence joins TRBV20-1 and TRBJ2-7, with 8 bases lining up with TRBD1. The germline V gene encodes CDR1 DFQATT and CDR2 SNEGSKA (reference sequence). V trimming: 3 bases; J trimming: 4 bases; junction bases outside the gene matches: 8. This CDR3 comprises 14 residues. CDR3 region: CSASDGQGVYEQYF. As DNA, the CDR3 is TGCAGTGCTAGCGACGGACAGGGCGTTTACGAGCAGTACTTC.

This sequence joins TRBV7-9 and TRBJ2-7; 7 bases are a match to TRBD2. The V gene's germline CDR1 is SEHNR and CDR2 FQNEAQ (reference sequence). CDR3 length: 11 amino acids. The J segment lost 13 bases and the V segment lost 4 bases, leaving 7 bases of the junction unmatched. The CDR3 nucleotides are TGTGCCAGCAGCTGGCGGGGGTGCCATTACTTC. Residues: CASSWRGCHYF.

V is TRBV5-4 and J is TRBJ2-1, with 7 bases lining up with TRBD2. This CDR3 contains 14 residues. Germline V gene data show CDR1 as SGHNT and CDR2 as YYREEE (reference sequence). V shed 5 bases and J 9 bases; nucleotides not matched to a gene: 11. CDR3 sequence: CASSGLAGEGEQFF. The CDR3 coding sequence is TGTGCCAGCAGTGGACTGGCGGGAGAAGGTGAGCAGTTCTTC.

CDR3 in amino acids: CASSPRQGDGYTF. The CDR3 DNA reads TGTGCCAGCAGCCCCCGACAGGGTGACGGCTACACCTTC. The chain combines TRBV11-1 with TRBJ1-2; 7 bases line up with TRBD1. The germline CDR1 and CDR2 sequences are SGHAT and FQDESV (reference sequence). The CDR3 sequence is 13 residues long. V dropped 5 bases and J dropped 8; count of bases not matched to a gene: 8. Based on the CDR3 plus reference TRBV11-1 and TRBJ1-2, the full variable domain is EAEVAQSPRYKITEKSQAVAFWCDPISGHATLYWYRQILGQGPELLVQFQDESVVDDSQLPKDRFSAERLKGVDSTLKIQPAELGDSAMYLCASSPRQGDGYTFGSGTRLTVV.

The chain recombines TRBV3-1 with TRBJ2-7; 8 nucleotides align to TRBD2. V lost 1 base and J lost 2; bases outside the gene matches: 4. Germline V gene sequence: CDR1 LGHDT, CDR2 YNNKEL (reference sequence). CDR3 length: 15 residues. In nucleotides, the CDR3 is TGTGCCAGCAGCCAAGCGAGCGGGAGCACCTACGAGCAGTACTTC. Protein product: CASSQASGSTYEQYF.

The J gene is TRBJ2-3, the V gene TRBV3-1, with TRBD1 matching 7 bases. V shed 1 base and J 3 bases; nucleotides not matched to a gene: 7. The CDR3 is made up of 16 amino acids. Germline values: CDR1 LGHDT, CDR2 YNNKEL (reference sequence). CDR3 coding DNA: TGTGCCAGCAGCCAAGCCCACAGGGGAAGGACAGATACGCAGTATTTT. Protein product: CASSQAHRGRTDTQYF.

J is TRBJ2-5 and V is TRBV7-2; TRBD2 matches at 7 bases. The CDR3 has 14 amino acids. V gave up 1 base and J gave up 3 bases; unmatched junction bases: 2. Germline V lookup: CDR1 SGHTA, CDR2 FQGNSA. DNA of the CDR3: TGTGCCAGCAGCTTAGGACTAGCTGAAGAGACCCAGTACTTC. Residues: CASSLGLAEETQYF.

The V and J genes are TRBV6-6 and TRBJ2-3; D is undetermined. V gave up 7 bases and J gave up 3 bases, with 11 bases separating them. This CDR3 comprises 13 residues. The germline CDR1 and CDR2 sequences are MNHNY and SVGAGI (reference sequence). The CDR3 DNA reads TGTGCCAGCACGTCGAAGGGAACAGATACGCAGTATTTT. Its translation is CASTSKGTDTQYF.

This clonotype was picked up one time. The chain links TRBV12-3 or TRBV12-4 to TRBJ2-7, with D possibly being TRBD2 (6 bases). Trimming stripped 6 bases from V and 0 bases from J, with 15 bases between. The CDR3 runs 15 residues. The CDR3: CASRVGDLSSYEQYF. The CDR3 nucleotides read TGTGCCAGCAGAGTAGGGGACTTAAGCTCCTACGAGCAGTACTTC.

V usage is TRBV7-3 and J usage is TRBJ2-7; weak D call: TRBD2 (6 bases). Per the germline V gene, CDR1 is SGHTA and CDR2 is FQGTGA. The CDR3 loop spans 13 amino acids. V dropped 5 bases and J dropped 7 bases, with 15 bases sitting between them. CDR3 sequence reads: CASSPSGGKEQYF. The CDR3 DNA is TGTGCCAGCAGCCCCTCTGGGGGGAAGGAGCAGTACTTC.

CDR3 sequence: CASSREGHEQYF. The CDR3 DNA reads as TGCGCCAGCAGCAGGGAGGGGCACGAGCAGTACTTC. The chain uses TRBV5-1 and TRBJ2-7, with 7 bases fitting TRBD2. The CDR3 runs 12 residues. Trimming cost V 4 bases and J 5 bases; bases outside gene matches: 3. The germline gives CDR1 SGHRS, CDR2 YFSETQ.

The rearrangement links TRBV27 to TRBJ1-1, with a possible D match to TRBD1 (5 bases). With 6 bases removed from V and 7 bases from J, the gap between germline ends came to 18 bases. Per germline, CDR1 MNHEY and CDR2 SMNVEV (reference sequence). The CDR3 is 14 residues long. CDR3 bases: TGTGCCAGCAGCCCCGGGACGGGAGGAAGTGAAGCTTTCTTT. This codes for CASSPGTGGSEAFF.

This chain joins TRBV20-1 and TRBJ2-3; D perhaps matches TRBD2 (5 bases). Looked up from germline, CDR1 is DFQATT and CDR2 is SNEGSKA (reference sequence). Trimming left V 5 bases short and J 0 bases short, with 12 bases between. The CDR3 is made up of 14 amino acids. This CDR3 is CSAEGDSSTDTQYF. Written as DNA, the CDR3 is TGCAGTGCTGAGGGAGACTCTAGCACAGATACGCAGTATTTT.

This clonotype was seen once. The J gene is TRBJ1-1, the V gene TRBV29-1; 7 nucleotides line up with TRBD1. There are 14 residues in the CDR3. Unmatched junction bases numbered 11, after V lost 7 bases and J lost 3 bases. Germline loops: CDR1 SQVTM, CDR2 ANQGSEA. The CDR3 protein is CSASRQGPDTEAFF. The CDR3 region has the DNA TGCAGCGCTTCAAGACAGGGTCCGGACACTGAAGCTTTCTTT.

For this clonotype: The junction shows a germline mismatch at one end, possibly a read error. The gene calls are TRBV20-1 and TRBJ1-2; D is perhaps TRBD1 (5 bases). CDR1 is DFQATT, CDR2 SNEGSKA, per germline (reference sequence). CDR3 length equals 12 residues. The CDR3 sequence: CSARDGTATAMF. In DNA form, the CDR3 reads TGCAGTGCTAGAGACGGGACGGCTACAGCCATGTTC.

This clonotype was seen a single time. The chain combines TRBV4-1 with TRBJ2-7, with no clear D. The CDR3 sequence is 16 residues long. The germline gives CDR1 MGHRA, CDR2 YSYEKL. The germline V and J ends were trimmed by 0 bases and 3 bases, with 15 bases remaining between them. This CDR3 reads CASSQDSPASLYEQYF. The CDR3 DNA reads TGCGCCAGCAGCCAAGATAGTCCAGCAAGTCTCTACGAGCAGTACTTC.

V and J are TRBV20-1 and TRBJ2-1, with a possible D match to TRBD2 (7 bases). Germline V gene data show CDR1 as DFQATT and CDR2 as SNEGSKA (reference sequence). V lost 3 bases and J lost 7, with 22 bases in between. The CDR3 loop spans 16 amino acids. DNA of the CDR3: TGCAGTGCTAGGACGCCCCGAGGGGGGGCGGATAATGAGCAGTTCTTC. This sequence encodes CSARTPRGGADNEQFF.

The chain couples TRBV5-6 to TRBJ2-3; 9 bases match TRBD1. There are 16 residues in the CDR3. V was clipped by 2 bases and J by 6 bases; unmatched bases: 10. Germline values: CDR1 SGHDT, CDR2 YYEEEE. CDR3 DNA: TGTGCCAGCAGCTTAGTACCGGGACAGGGTGGGGATACGCAGTATTTT. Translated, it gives CASSLVPGQGGDTQYF.